This T cell receptor (beta chain) comes out of a study of tumor and adjacent non-tumor tissue in lung cancer. For the study at large: The cohort had about twelve adenocarcinoma, 2 squamous cell and 1 small cell patients. Each sample yielded 4 million to 4.5 million productive TCRbeta reads on average.

RNA was extracted from bulk tissue without any cell sorting. TCRbeta libraries were built with three rounds of nested PCR, modified from ARM-PCR. TCRdb redid the calling of the multiplex PCR reads with MiXCR, one entry per CDR3 protein. The sample lists approximately 130,000 distinct CDR3 sequences, about 66% seen once, with 9.5% to 15% in the top ten. Findings and limits, study-wide: Tumor tissue had significantly higher TCR diversity than normal lung.

Remarks on this clonotype: The antigen is not known.

Material: lung tumor tissue. The sequence came from a man under 40 with non-small cell lung cancer.

CDR3 sequence (DNA): TGTGCCTGGAGTTCCGTCGGCCTCTCCTACAATGAGCAGTTCTTC. This sequence encodes CAWSSVGLSYNEQFF. The chain combines TRBV30 with TRBJ2-1; no clear D. Germline V gene data show CDR1 as GTSNPN and CDR2 as SVGIG (reference sequence). This CDR3 has 15 residues. Trimming stripped 2 bases from V and 0 bases from J, with 11 bases between. Full variable domain (outside the CDR3, taken from reference TRBV30 and TRBJ2-1): SQTIHQWPATLVQPVGSPLSLECTVEGTSNPNLYWYRQAAGRGLQLLFYSVGIGQISSEVPQNLSASRPQDRQFILSSKKLLLSDSGFYLCAWSSVGLSYNEQFFGPGTRLTVL.